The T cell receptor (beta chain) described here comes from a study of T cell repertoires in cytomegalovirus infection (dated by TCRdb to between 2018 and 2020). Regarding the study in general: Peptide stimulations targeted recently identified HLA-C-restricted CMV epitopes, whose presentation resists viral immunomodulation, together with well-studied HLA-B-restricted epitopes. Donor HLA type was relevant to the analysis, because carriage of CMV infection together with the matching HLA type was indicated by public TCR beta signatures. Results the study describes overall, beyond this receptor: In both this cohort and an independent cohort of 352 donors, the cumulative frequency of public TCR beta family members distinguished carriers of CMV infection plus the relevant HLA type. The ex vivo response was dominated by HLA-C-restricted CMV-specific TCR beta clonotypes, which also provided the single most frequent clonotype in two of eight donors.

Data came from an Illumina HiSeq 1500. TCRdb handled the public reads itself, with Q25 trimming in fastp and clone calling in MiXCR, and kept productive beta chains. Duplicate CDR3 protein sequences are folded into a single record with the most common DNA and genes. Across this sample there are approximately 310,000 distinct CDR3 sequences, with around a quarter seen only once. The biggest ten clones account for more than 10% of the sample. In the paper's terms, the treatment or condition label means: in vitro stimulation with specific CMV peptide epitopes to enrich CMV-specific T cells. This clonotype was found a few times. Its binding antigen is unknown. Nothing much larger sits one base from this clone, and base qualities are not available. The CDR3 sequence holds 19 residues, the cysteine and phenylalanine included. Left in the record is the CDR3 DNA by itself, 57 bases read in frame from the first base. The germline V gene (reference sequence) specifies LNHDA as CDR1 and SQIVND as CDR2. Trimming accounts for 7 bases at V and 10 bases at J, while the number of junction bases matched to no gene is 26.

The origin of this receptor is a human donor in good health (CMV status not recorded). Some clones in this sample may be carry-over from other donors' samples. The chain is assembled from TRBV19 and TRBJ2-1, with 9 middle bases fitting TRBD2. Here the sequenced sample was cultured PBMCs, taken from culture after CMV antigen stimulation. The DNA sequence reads TGTGCCAGTACCGGGGCCAACACGTGGGGAGCGGGAGGACCTCGGGAGCAGTTCTTC. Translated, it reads CASTGANTWGAGGPREQFF.